This T cell receptor beta chain was sequenced for a study of shared T cell receptors in the human thymus. From germline, CDR1 is SGHDT and CDR2 YYEEEE. This CDR3 region has 14 residues. The germline V and J ends were trimmed by 6 bases and 6 bases, with 18 bases remaining between them. Generated by immunoSEQ multiplex PCR, the TCRdb table keeps only in-frame clones and is missing some. This table holds hundreds of thousands of clones, over 75% found once. These same records also appear under a second study, on human thymus T cells.

The rearrangement uses TRBV5-6 and TRBJ1-1; D is possibly TRBD1 (5 bases). Material: thymocytes. The origin of this receptor is a boy under three years old with a congenital heart defect. In nucleotides, the CDR3 is TGTGCCAGCAAAGAGCAGGGAGGTCCTCCTGAAGCTTTCTTT. This gives the protein CASKEQGGPPEAFF. Combining the CDR3 with reference TRBV5-6 and TRBJ1-1 gives the whole variable domain DAGVTQSPTHLIKTRGQQVTLRCSPKSGHDTVSWYQQALGQGPQFIFQYYEEEERQRGNFPDRFSGHQFPNYSSELNVNALLLGDSALYLCASKEQGGPPEAFFGQGTRLTVV.